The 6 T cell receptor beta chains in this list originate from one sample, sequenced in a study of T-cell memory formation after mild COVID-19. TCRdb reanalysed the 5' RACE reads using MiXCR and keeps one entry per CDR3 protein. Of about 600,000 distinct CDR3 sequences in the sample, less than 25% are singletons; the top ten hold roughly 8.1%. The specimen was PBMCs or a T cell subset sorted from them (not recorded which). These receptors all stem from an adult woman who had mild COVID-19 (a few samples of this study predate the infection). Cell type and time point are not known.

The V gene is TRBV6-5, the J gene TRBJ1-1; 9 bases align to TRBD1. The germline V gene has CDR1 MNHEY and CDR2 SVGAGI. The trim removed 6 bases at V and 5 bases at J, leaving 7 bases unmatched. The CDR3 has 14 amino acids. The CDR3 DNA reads TGTGCCAGCAGCCGGGGACAGGGATATACTGAAGCTTTCTTT. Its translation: CASSRGQGYTEAFF.

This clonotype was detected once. This CDR3 is CASSPGPTLYGYTF. The CDR3 DNA is TGTGCCAGCAGCCCGGGTCCAACTTTATATGGCTACACCTTC. The J gene is TRBJ1-2, the V gene TRBV7-9; D gene uncertain. Germline-derived CDR1 and CDR2 are SEHNR and FQNEAQ (reference sequence). The V end was cut by 5 bases, the J end by 5 bases, with 15 bases between. This CDR3 has 14 amino acids.

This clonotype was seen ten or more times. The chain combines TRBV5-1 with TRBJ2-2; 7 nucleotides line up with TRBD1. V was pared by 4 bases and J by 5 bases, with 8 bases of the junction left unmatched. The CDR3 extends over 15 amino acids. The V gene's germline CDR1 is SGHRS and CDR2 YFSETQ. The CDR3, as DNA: TGCGCCAGCAGCAAGGGGGCGGATCCAACCGGGGAGCTGTTTTTT. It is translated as CASSKGADPTGELFF.

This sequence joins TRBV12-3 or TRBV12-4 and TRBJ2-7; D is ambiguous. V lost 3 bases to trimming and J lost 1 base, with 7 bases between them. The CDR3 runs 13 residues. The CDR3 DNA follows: TGTGCCAGCAGTTTCGCGGATTCCTACGAGCAGTACTTC. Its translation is CASSFADSYEQYF.

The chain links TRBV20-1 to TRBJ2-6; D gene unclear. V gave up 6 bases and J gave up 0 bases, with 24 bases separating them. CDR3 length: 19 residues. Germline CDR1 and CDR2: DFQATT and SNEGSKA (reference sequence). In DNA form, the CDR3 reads TGCAGTGCGAGACTTGACGGAATACCTTATTTCTCTGGGGCCAACGTCCTGACTTTC. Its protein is CSARLDGIPYFSGANVLTF.

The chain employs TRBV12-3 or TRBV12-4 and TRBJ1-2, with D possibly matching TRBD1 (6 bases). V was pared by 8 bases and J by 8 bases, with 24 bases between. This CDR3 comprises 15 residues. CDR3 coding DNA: TGTGCCAGCCTCGGTTTCCGCTATGGGGGGCGCGGCTACACCTTC. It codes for CASLGFRYGGRGYTF.